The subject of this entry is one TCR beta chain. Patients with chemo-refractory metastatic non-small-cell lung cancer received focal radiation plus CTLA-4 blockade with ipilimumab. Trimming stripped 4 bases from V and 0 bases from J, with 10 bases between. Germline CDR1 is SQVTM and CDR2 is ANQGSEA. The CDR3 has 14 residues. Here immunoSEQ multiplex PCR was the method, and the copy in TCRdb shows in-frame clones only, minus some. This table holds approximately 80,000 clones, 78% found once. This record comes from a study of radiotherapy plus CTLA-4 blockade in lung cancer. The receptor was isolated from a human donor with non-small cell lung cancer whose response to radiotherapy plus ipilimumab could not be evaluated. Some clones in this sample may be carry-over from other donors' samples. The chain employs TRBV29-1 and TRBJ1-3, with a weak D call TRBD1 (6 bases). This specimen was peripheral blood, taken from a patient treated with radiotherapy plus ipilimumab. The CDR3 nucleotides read TGCAGCGTTGTTATGGACAGCTCTGGAAACACCATATATTTT. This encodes CSVVMDSSGNTIYF.